A single sample is the source of the 19 T cell receptor beta chains below, sequenced in a study of metastatic and nonmetastatic thyroid tumors. TCRdb called clones again from the PCR reads with MiXCR. The repertoire holds fewer than 20,000 clones, with about 20% as singletons. No treatment had been given to any patient before thyroid surgery. Source material: tumor tissue. The receptors shown here come from a female donor with papillary thyroid cancer or a benign thyroid nodule (not recorded which). Some clones in this sample may be carry-over from other donors' samples.

V is TRBV7-8 and J is TRBJ2-7; either TRBD1 or TRBD2 may supply D (5 bases each). There are 13 residues in the CDR3. The germline V and J ends were trimmed by 3 bases and 0 bases, with 6 bases remaining between them. Germline CDR1 is SGHVS and CDR2 is FQNEAQ. CDR3 DNA sequence: TGTGCCAGCAGCTTGAGGGGCTCCTACGAGCAGTACTTC. This gives the protein CASSLRGSYEQYF.

This clone was detected ten times or more. Here the CDR3 reads CATSRERWNTEAFF. CDR3 in DNA: TGTGCCACCAGCAGAGAAAGGTGGAACACTGAAGCTTTCTTT. This chain connects TRBV15 to TRBJ1-1; D not certain. The V end was cut by 0 bases, the J end by 1 base, with 6 bases between. The CDR3 extends over 14 amino acids. Germline V gives CDR1 LNHNV, CDR2 YYDKDF (reference sequence).

This clone was detected ten times or more. The genes are TRBV7-9 and TRBJ1-5; D perhaps matches TRBD1 (5 bases). Looked up from germline, CDR1 is SEHNR and CDR2 is FQNEAQ (reference sequence). Trimming took off 5 bases at V and 2 bases at J, with 7 bases between the two ends. This CDR3 comprises 13 residues. CDR3 DNA: TGTGCCAGCAGCCTGACAGGCAATCAGCCCCAGCATTTT. Residues: CASSLTGNQPQHF.

This clone appeared a few times. The chain uses TRBV9 and TRBJ1-2; 7 bases are a match to TRBD1. The ends lost 4 bases at V and 8 bases at J; junction bases unmatched: 5. Per germline, CDR1 SGDLS and CDR2 YYNGEE. The CDR3 extends over 12 amino acids. The CDR3 loop is CASSSDREGYTF. For the CDR3, the DNA is TGTGCCAGCAGCTCCGACAGGGAGGGCTACACCTTC.

This sequence joins TRBV12-3 or TRBV12-4 and TRBJ1-1; D is possibly TRBD1 (5 bases). CDR3 length equals 15 residues. V lost 10 bases to trimming and J lost 0 bases, with 18 bases between them. Here the CDR3 reads CATAPPGPLNTEAFF. The CDR3 region has the DNA TGTGCCACCGCGCCGCCAGGGCCCCTGAACACTGAAGCTTTCTTT.

This clone was found a few times. The chain combines TRBV27 with TRBJ2-6; D is undetermined. CDR1 and CDR2 (germline): MNHEY, SMNVEV (reference sequence). V lost 5 bases and J lost 4, with 9 bases in between. The CDR3 length is 14 residues. Here the CDR3 DNA reads TGTGCCAGCAGTCCGTCTAGGGGGGCCAACGTCCTGACTTTC. Its translation is CASSPSRGANVLTF.

There are many counts of this clone. This sequence joins TRBV5-1 and TRBJ2-7; tentative D call: TRBD2 (6 bases). The CDR3 contains 13 residues. Germline CDR1 and CDR2: SGHRS and YFSETQ. V shed 3 bases and J shed 4 bases, with 11 bases lying between them. The DNA of the CDR3 is TGCGCCAGCAGCTCCCGACTAGGATACGAGCAGTACTTC. It yields the protein CASSSRLGYEQYF.

The V and J genes are TRBV9 and TRBJ1-2, with D unclear. This CDR3 has 17 amino acids. The V end lost 4 bases, the J end lost 3 bases, and 22 bases lay between the germline ends. Germline CDR1 SGDLS, CDR2 YYNGEE. Written as DNA, the CDR3 is TGTGCCAGCAGCCCACCATCGGGGAGGGTTTTTGACTATGGCTACACCTTC. This encodes CASSPPSGRVFDYGYTF.

This clone was recorded at least ten times. V usage is TRBV6-1 and J usage is TRBJ2-4; D remains ambiguous. V lost 6 bases and J 4 bases, leaving 7 bases between the germline ends. The germline CDR1 and CDR2 sequences are MNHNS and SASEGT. The CDR3 is 12 amino acids. The CDR3 sequence is CASRTGKNIQYF. CDR3 DNA: TGTGCCAGCAGAACCGGGAAAAACATTCAGTACTTC.

Comments on this clone: A much larger clone differs by one base, so this may be a read error. This sample also contains other DNA sequences that code for the same CDR3. This chain links TRBV29-1 with TRBJ1-1; TRBD1 matches 12 bases. The CDR3 has 16 amino acids. From germline, CDR1 is SQVTM and CDR2 ANQGSEA. CDR3 in amino acids: CSARPGQGAWNTEAFF. The CDR3 DNA reads as TGCAGTGCCCGACCGGGACAGGGGGCTTGGAACACTGAAGCTTTCTTT.

This clone was observed a few times. A much larger clone is a single base away; this may be a read error. The rearrangement uses TRBV6-1 and TRBJ1-6, with D perhaps TRBD1 (5 bases). Per the germline V gene, CDR1 is MNHNS and CDR2 is SASEGT. This CDR3 spans 14 amino acids. The CDR3 DNA is TGTGCAAGCAGCCAAAGGTTCGGGGGTTCACCCCTCCACTTT. The encoded protein is CASSQRFGGSPLHF.

By frequency in the sample, this clone is medium-sized. CDR3 sequence: CASGKGRGSGNTIYF. The CDR3 DNA reads TGTGCCAGCGGGAAGGGGCGAGGCTCTGGAAACACCATATATTTT. The J gene is TRBJ1-3, the V gene TRBV7-8; TRBD1 is a possible D gene (5 bases). The V end was cut by 8 bases, the J end by 0 bases, with 14 bases between. This CDR3 comprises 15 residues. Germline assignment: CDR1 SGHVS and CDR2 FQNEAQ.

This clone has only a few counts. Other nucleotide sequences from this sample produce the same CDR3. The chain carries TRBV27 and TRBJ1-3; 8 bases line up with TRBD1. The CDR3 spans 13 residues. In germline, CDR1 is MNHEY, CDR2 SMNVEV (reference sequence). V trimming: 3 bases; J trimming: 8 bases; junction bases outside the gene matches: 3. The chain's CDR3 is CASSFTGGDTIYF. CDR3 sequence (DNA): TGTGCCAGCAGTTTCACAGGGGGAGACACCATATATTTT.

The chain joins TRBV18 to TRBJ1-1; D ambiguous. The CDR3 length is 16 residues. V lost 3 bases to trimming and J lost 1 base, with 15 bases between them. CDR1 is KGHSH, CDR2 LQKENI, per germline. The CDR3 coding sequence is TGTGCCAGCTCACCCCAGAGTTTTCGAGAGAACACTGAAGCTTTCTTT. Protein: CASSPQSFRENTEAFF.

This clone was picked up many times. Other DNA sequences within the sample encode an identical CDR3. The rearrangement uses TRBV28 and TRBJ1-2; tentative D call: TRBD1 (5 bases). The germline gives CDR1 MDHEN, CDR2 SYDVKM. The V end was cut by 8 bases, the J end by 4 bases, with 11 bases between. This CDR3 has 12 amino acids. CDR3 protein: CASSRQSYGYTF. For the CDR3, the DNA is TGTGCCAGCTCTAGACAGTCCTATGGCTACACCTTC.

This clone has a count of ten or more. The CDR3 region is CASSHKTLTEAFF. CDR3 nucleotides: TGTGCCAGCAGCCACAAAACCTTGACTGAAGCTTTCTTT. This chain uses TRBV11-2 with TRBJ1-1; D is ambiguous. The CDR3 runs 13 residues. Trimming shortened V by 5 bases and J by 5 bases, and 12 bases separated the two germline ends. Germline-derived CDR1 and CDR2 are SGHAT and FQNNGV.

The CDR3 loop is CSARESLENGYTF. CDR3 sequence (DNA): TGCAGTGCTAGAGAGAGCCTTGAAAATGGCTACACCTTC. The V gene is TRBV20-1, the J gene TRBJ1-2; D gene ambiguous. Trimming removed 0 bases at V and 6 bases at J, with 11 bases between. This CDR3 contains 13 residues. From germline, CDR1 is DFQATT and CDR2 SNEGSKA (reference sequence).

In its sample, this clone was seen many times. The V gene is TRBV19, the J gene TRBJ1-1; no definite D call. The V gene lost 6 bases and the J gene lost 4 bases, with 9 bases spanning the gap. CDR1 is LNHDA, CDR2 SQIVND, per germline (reference sequence). CDR3 length: 12 amino acids. DNA of the CDR3: TGTGCCAGTAGGTATGGTGGCACTGAAGCTTTCTTT. Translating it yields CASRYGGTEAFF.

In this sample, this clone turned up a few times. The chain combines TRBV10-1 with TRBJ1-3, with D perhaps TRBD1 (5 bases). This CDR3 contains 14 residues. CDR1 and CDR2 (germline): WNHNN, SYGVQD (reference sequence). Trimming cost V 3 bases and J 0 bases, with 6 bases left between them. The CDR3 nucleotides read TGCGCCAGCAGTGACACAGGCTCTGGAAACACCATATATTTT. Translation gives CASSDTGSGNTIYF.